The 5 T cell receptor beta chains below were found in one sample sequenced in a study of long-term antiretroviral therapy in people with HIV. Survey level was the resolution at which the v3.0 immunoSEQ assay ran. TCRdb's copy holds only in-frame clones and misses some; the assay was immunoSEQ multiplex PCR. The table shows 29,000 or so clones, with around 93% occurring only once. The sample here was unsorted PBMCs, taken around 7.4 years after starting antiretroviral therapy. Source of these receptors: a man in his fifties with HIV.

This chain joins TRBV7-6 and TRBJ2-7; 11 bases map to TRBD2. Losses at the gene ends were 2 bases for V and 0 bases for J; bases not matched to a gene: 6. The CDR3 spans 17 residues. The germline gives CDR1 SGHVS, CDR2 FNYEAQ. The CDR3 spells CASSLLAGGLSSYEQYF. CDR3 coding DNA: TGTGCCAGCAGCTTACTAGCGGGGGGACTGAGCTCCTACGAGCAGTACTTC.

The CDR3, as DNA: TGTGCCAGCAGAGCGACTTCTGGGGCCGGGGAGCTGTTTTTT. This sequence encodes CASRATSGAGELFF. V gene TRBV6-5 combines with J gene TRBJ2-2, with no clear D. Germline V gene data show CDR1 as MNHEY and CDR2 as SVGAGI. CDR3 length: 14 residues. Trimming left V 6 bases short and J 6 bases short, with 14 bases between.

A single count supports this clone. J is TRBJ1-2 and V is TRBV6-6; TRBD1 agrees at 9 bases. Unmatched junction bases numbered 4, after V lost 2 bases and J lost 6 bases. This CDR3 region has 14 residues. Germline V gives CDR1 MNHNY, CDR2 SVGAGI (reference sequence). The CDR3: CASSYGGTGNGYTF. As DNA, the CDR3 is TGTGCCAGCAGTTACGGGGGGACAGGGAATGGCTACACCTTC.

The chain carries TRBV15 and TRBJ1-2, with D possibly being TRBD1 (6 bases). V was trimmed by 3 bases and J by 4 bases, leaving 12 bases between them. This CDR3 contains 14 residues. Germline V gene lookup returns CDR1 LNHNV and CDR2 YYDKDF (reference sequence). The CDR3 reads CATSRGSGVYGYTF. CDR3 DNA: TGTGCCACCAGCAGGGGTTCAGGGGTCTATGGCTACACCTTC.

The chain carries TRBV9 and TRBJ2-7, with 7 bases fitting TRBD2. Germline V CDR1 and CDR2: SGDLS, YYNGEE. The CDR3 consists of 15 residues. Trimming took 0 bases from V and 3 from J; bases not matched to a gene: 6. The CDR3 loop is CASSVAQGGFYEQYF. CDR3 nucleotides: TGTGCCAGCAGCGTAGCCCAGGGAGGGTTCTACGAGCAGTACTTC.